One sample yielded the 28 T cell receptor beta chains listed below, sequenced in a study of beta chain features in type 1 diabetes. Reverse transcribing all isolated RNA meant expressed TCRB transcripts were sequenced. Profiled with immunoSEQ multiplex PCR; TCRdb holds only in-frame clones, not every one. Of about 180,000 clones listed, 13% are singletons. Material for sequencing was central memory CD4+ T cells from blood. The receptors here all came from a woman younger than 35 in good health.

V usage is TRBV5-8 and J usage is TRBJ1-1, with 10 bases that match TRBD1. CDR1 is SGHTS and CDR2 is YDEGEE in the germline V gene. CDR3 size: 14 residues. J gave up 11 bases and V 4 bases, and 11 bases lay outside the gene matches. CDR3 region: CASSPDRGGGVAFF. The CDR3 DNA reads as TGTGCCAGCAGCCCGGACAGGGGGGGAGGTGTTGCTTTCTTT.

This clone was counted a few times. V and J are TRBV25-1 and TRBJ1-1; D is perhaps TRBD1 (5 bases). The CDR3 has 14 amino acids. Trimming cost V 8 bases and J 4 bases, with 17 bases left between them. Germline lookup yields CDR1 MGHDK and CDR2 SYGVNS. Here the CDR3 reads CASGDVGRFTEAFF. Written as DNA, the CDR3 is TGTGCCAGCGGGGACGTAGGGAGGTTCACTGAAGCTTTCTTT.

The chain combines TRBV19 with TRBJ1-1; D not resolved. The CDR3 sequence is 14 residues long. Germline V gives CDR1 LNHDA, CDR2 SQIVND (reference sequence). Trimming took off 3 bases at V and 5 bases at J, with 13 bases between the two ends. CDR3: CASSIDGRGTEAFF. The CDR3 region has the DNA TGTGCCAGTAGTATTGATGGACGGGGAACTGAAGCTTTCTTT.

The CDR3 DNA sequence: TGTGCCAGCAGTAAGGAGCGGTTGGGGACCCAGTACTTC. This codes for CASSKERLGTQYF. V and J are TRBV27 and TRBJ2-5; TRBD2 is a possible D gene (5 bases). The CDR3 runs to 13 residues. The V and J ends lost 5 bases and 7 bases respectively, with 14 bases between them. CDR1 and CDR2 (germline): MNHEY, SMNVEV (reference sequence).

The sample holds a few counts of this clone. The chain recombines TRBV15 with TRBJ2-7; 10 nucleotides line up with TRBD1. This CDR3 is built from 16 residues. J was trimmed by 3 bases and V by 1 base; bases with no gene match: 6. CDR1 is LNHNV and CDR2 is YYDKDF in the germline V gene (reference sequence). CDR3 sequence (DNA): TGTGCCACCAGCAGAGCTACGGGACAGGGGCACTACGAGCAGTACTTC. Residues: CATSRATGQGHYEQYF.

The rearrangement uses TRBV2 and TRBJ1-5; 7 bases agree with TRBD1. The CDR3 extends over 14 amino acids. In germline, CDR1 is SNHLY, CDR2 FYNNEI. V shed 8 bases and J 4 bases; nucleotides not matched to a gene: 8. The CDR3 sequence is CASRLGQANQPQHF. The CDR3 DNA is TGTGCCAGCCGATTAGGACAGGCTAATCAGCCCCAGCATTTT.

This chain links TRBV25-1 with TRBJ2-7, with D maybe TRBD2 (6 bases). The V gene lost 6 bases and the J gene lost 7 bases, with 13 bases spanning the gap. Looked up from germline, CDR1 is MGHDK and CDR2 is SYGVNS. This CDR3 has 12 residues. The CDR3 sequence: CASSGRSGEQYF. CDR3 in DNA: TGTGCCAGCAGCGGGAGATCGGGAGAGCAGTACTTC.

This clone was counted between two and nine times. This chain connects TRBV29-1 to TRBJ2-7; 9 nucleotides line up with TRBD1. The germline V gene has CDR1 SQVTM and CDR2 ANQGSEA. This CDR3 has 15 residues. Trimming at V came to 0 bases and at J to 6 bases, leaving 9 bases not matched to a gene. CDR3 region: CSVEEGTTGGSEQYF. In DNA form, the CDR3 reads TGCAGCGTTGAAGAAGGGACGACAGGGGGTAGCGAGCAGTACTTC.

The V and J genes are TRBV18 and TRBJ2-1; TRBD1 might be the D (5 bases). This CDR3 comprises 16 residues. Germline CDR1 KGHSH, CDR2 LQKENI. Trimming left V 3 bases short and J 0 bases short, with 12 bases between. The CDR3 nucleotides are TGTGCCAGCTCACCGGCAGGGAAGAGCTCCTACAATGAGCAGTTCTTC. It translates to CASSPAGKSSYNEQFF.

This clone is a singleton in its sample. V usage is TRBV19 and J usage is TRBJ2-7, with 7 bases matching TRBD1. The CDR3 spans 14 residues. V lost 3 bases to trimming and J lost 1 base; unmatched junction nucleotides: 3. Germline V gene lookup returns CDR1 LNHDA and CDR2 SQIVND (reference sequence). DNA of the CDR3: TGTGCCAGTAGTATTGGGGACAGATCCTACGAGCAGTACTTC. Protein product: CASSIGDRSYEQYF.

The chain uses TRBV5-1 and TRBJ2-7; maybe TRBD1 (5 bases). V lost 0 bases, J lost 5 bases, and 9 bases lay in between. CDR1 is SGHRS, CDR2 YFSETQ, per germline. CDR3 length: 13 residues. The CDR3 bases are TGCGCCAGCAGCTTGGAGGGGCTAGACGAGCAGTACTTC. Its protein product is CASSLEGLDEQYF.

The chain couples TRBV5-5 to TRBJ2-5, with a tentative D call TRBD1 (6 bases). The germline V and J ends were trimmed by 2 bases and 5 bases, with 16 bases remaining between them. Germline CDR1 reads SGHKS; CDR2 reads YYEKEE (reference sequence). This CDR3 contains 15 residues. CDR3 sequence: CASSFGNRDLETQYF. The CDR3 DNA reads as TGTGCCAGCAGCTTCGGGAACAGGGATTTGGAGACCCAGTACTTC.

This clone was observed a few times. This chain uses TRBV5-4 with TRBJ2-1, with 13 bases matching TRBD2. With V trimmed by 1 base and J by 3 bases, 4 bases remained unmatched. Germline assignment: CDR1 SGHNT and CDR2 YYREEE (reference sequence). The CDR3 has 17 residues. DNA of the CDR3: TGTGCCAGCAGCTTGACCGGGACTAGCGGGATCTACAATGAGCAGTTCTTC. Translation: CASSLTGTSGIYNEQFF.

The chain uses TRBV18 and TRBJ2-1, with D possibly matching TRBD1 (6 bases). V lost 6 bases and J lost 8, with 11 bases in between. Per germline, CDR1 KGHSH and CDR2 LQKENI. This CDR3 is built from 12 residues. This CDR3 is CASSPYRDEQFF. The CDR3 region has the DNA TGTGCCAGCTCCCCGTACAGGGATGAGCAGTTCTTC. Combining the CDR3 with reference TRBV18 and TRBJ2-1 gives the whole variable domain NAGVMQNPRHLVRRRGQEARLRCSPMKGHSHVYWYRQLPEEGLKFMVYLQKENIIDESGMPKERFSAEFPKEGPSILRIQQVVRGDSAAYFCASSPYRDEQFFGPGTRLTVL.

The rearrangement joins TRBV27 to TRBJ1-1; D is uncertain. CDR3 length equals 14 residues. Trimming removed 5 bases from V and 1 base from J, with 11 bases in between. CDR1 and CDR2 (germline): MNHEY, SMNVEV (reference sequence). The CDR3, as DNA: TGTGCCAGCAGTCCGAGAGCCCGGAACACTGAAGCTTTCTTT. It yields the protein CASSPRARNTEAFF.

Many counts were recorded for this clone. The chain has TRBV30 and TRBJ1-1; 10 positions agree with TRBD1. Germline V CDR1 and CDR2: GTSNPN, SVGIG (reference sequence). CDR3 size: 12 residues. V shed 8 bases and J 2 bases; nucleotides not matched to a gene: 2. CDR3 in amino acids: CAGTGANTEAFF. CDR3 DNA: TGTGCCGGGACAGGGGCTAACACTGAAGCTTTCTTT.

This clone was seen more than once but under ten times. V usage is TRBV18 and J usage is TRBJ2-1; possibly TRBD1 for D (5 bases). There are 14 residues in the CDR3. Trimming removed 10 bases at V and 8 bases at J, with 21 bases between. Germline V gene lookup returns CDR1 KGHSH and CDR2 LQKENI. The CDR3 protein is CATLSQQGGHEQFF. CDR3 in DNA: TGTGCCACCTTGTCACAGCAGGGTGGGCATGAGCAGTTCTTC.

This clone was seen more than once but under ten times. The gene calls are TRBV5-1 and TRBJ2-7; 10 bases are shared with TRBD1. The germline gives CDR1 SGHRS, CDR2 YFSETQ. V lost 4 bases and J lost 1; bases outside the gene matches: 11. The CDR3 is made up of 17 amino acids. Here the CDR3 DNA reads TGCGCCAGCAGCCTGGAGGCGACAGGGGGCATATCCTACGAGCAGTACTTC. This codes for CASSLEATGGISYEQYF. The full variable domain, with the rest looked up from reference TRBV5-1 and TRBJ2-7, is KAGVTQTPRYLIKTRGQQVTLSCSPISGHRSVSWYQQTPGQGLQFLFEYFSETQRNKGNFPGRFSGRQFSNSRSEMNVSTLELGDSALYLCASSLEATGGISYEQYFGPGTRLTVT.

There are a few counts of this clone. CDR3 residues: CASSLSQDGYTF. The CDR3 DNA reads as TGCGCCAGCAGCTTATCTCAGGATGGCTACACCTTC. The chain employs TRBV5-1 and TRBJ1-2; D gene unclear. This CDR3 comprises 12 residues. V was trimmed by 2 bases and J by 6 bases, leaving 8 bases between them. CDR1 and CDR2 from the germline V gene are SGHRS and YFSETQ. The complete variable domain, with remaining parts taken from reference TRBV5-1 and TRBJ1-2, reads KAGVTQTPRYLIKTRGQQVTLSCSPISGHRSVSWYQQTPGQGLQFLFEYFSETQRNKGNFPGRFSGRQFSNSRSEMNVSTLELGDSALYLCASSLSQDGYTFGSGTRLTVV.

This clone was observed a few times. The rearrangement links TRBV2 to TRBJ2-7; 8 bases fit TRBD2. Germline-derived CDR1 and CDR2 are SNHLY and FYNNEI. Unmatched junction bases numbered 3, after V lost 5 bases and J lost 0 bases. The CDR3 has 14 amino acids. CDR3 in amino acids: CASSFSGISYEQYF. The CDR3 DNA is TGTGCCAGCAGTTTTAGCGGGATCTCCTACGAGCAGTACTTC.

This clone was found many times. The chain uses TRBV5-4 and TRBJ1-1; 7 nucleotides match TRBD1. The CDR3 has 14 amino acids. V shed 3 bases, J shed 7 bases, and the junction held 9 bases outside the gene matches. CDR1 SGHNT and CDR2 YYREEE come from the germline V gene (reference sequence). This chain's CDR3 is CASSYKQGTIEAFF. The DNA of the CDR3 is TGTGCCAGCAGCTACAAACAGGGGACGATTGAAGCTTTCTTT.

In its sample, this clone was seen many times. The V call is TRBV11-2, the J call TRBJ2-1, with 7 nucleotides matching TRBD2. J was trimmed by 14 bases and V by 4 bases; bases with no gene match: 20. The germline V gene encodes CDR1 SGHAT and CDR2 FQNNGV. This CDR3 has 16 residues. CDR3: CASSSTNGRESPPEFF. CDR3 coding DNA: TGTGCCAGCAGCTCAACAAACGGGCGGGAGTCTCCCCCCGAGTTCTTC.

V usage is TRBV20-1 and J usage is TRBJ2-7, with no clear D. CDR1 and CDR2 from the germline V gene are DFQATT and SNEGSKA (reference sequence). V was trimmed by 4 bases and J by 3 bases, leaving 7 bases between them. The CDR3 is 11 amino acids. In DNA form, the CDR3 reads TGCAGTGCTATATTAAACTACGAGCAGTACTTC. As protein: CSAILNYEQYF.

The genes are TRBV5-6 and TRBJ2-7; 8 nucleotides line up with TRBD2. The CDR3 loop spans 14 amino acids. The germline V gene encodes CDR1 SGHDT and CDR2 YYEEEE. V lost 1 base, J lost 2 bases, and 2 bases stayed unmatched. CDR3 sequence reads: CASSLLSGTYEQYF. CDR3 sequence (DNA): TGTGCCAGCAGCTTGCTTAGCGGGACCTACGAGCAGTACTTC.

This clone has a handful of counts. This sequence joins TRBV10-3 and TRBJ2-1, with TRBD2 matching 10 bases. The ends lost 8 bases at V and 5 bases at J; junction bases unmatched: 3. This CDR3 comprises 13 residues. The germline V gene has CDR1 ENHRY and CDR2 SYGVKD. The CDR3 here is CAIGTSVHNEQFF. The CDR3 DNA reads as TGTGCCATCGGGACTAGCGTACACAATGAGCAGTTCTTC.

The rearrangement uses TRBV5-6 and TRBJ1-1; 7 nucleotides line up with TRBD1. The CDR3 contains 17 residues. Germline V gene data show CDR1 as SGHDT and CDR2 as YYEEEE. Trimming took 1 base from V and 3 from J; bases not matched to a gene: 12. The DNA for the CDR3 is TGTGCCAGCAGCTTGAGAGGGGCAGGGGGAAAGGACACTGAAGCTTTCTTT. Translated, it gives CASSLRGAGGKDTEAFF.

This clone was seen a handful of times. This sequence joins TRBV7-9 and TRBJ2-5; 8 nucleotides line up with TRBD1. CDR1 is SEHNR and CDR2 is FQNEAQ in the germline V gene (reference sequence). This CDR3 is 14 amino acids long. V lost 2 bases and J lost 2; bases outside the gene matches: 1. CDR3 region: CASSLTGGQETQYF. CDR3 in DNA: TGTGCCAGCAGCTTAACAGGGGGTCAAGAGACCCAGTACTTC.

This chain joins TRBV6-5 and TRBJ1-5; possibly TRBD1 for D (6 bases). CDR1 and CDR2 (germline): MNHEY, SVGAGI. V dropped 5 bases and J dropped 6 bases, with 11 bases sitting between them. The CDR3 runs 13 residues. The CDR3 loop reads CASSLGQSQPQHF. The CDR3 bases are TGTGCCAGCAGTCTTGGACAGAGTCAGCCCCAGCATTTT.